This TCR beta chain originates from a study of identical twins. The CDR3 has 18 amino acids. Germline assignment: CDR1 SGHRS and CDR2 YFSETQ. V lost 3 bases, J lost 7 bases, and 13 bases stayed unmatched. Study results and limitations: Weaker excess sharing between twins was seen in beta out-of-frame sequences. Recombination models fit unrelated individuals' TCR alpha sharing but underestimated twins'. The abundant beta clonotypes from cord blood had fewer insertions, and memory repertoires had none of this.

A universal primer binding site was introduced by template switching. The final cDNA contained unique molecular identifiers. Each CDR3 protein gets one entry after TCRdb re-called the 5' RACE reads with MiXCR. The sample consists of 550,000 to 800,000 distinct CDR3 sequences, around 7.5% of them appearing once. This clonotype was detected ten times or more. Its target is not known. These data also featured in a second study, about yellow fever vaccine responses in identical twins.

The J gene is TRBJ2-2, the V gene TRBV5-1; TRBD2 agrees at 12 bases. This clonotype was sampled from a woman aged 18-29 years in good health. The source material was PBMCs. CDR3 sequence (DNA): TGCGCCAGCAGCTCTCTGACTAGCGGGAGAGGAAGAAGCGGGGAGCTGTTTTTT. Translated, it gives CASSSLTSGRGRSGELFF.